A single TCR beta chain is shown here with its context. The TCR beta cDNA came from 5'RACE template switching with UMIs. TCRdb reprocessed the 5' RACE reads; each CDR3 protein has one entry and no DNA is given. This table lists some 150,000 distinct CDR3 sequences. This specimen comes from a study of T cells expressing NK-cell markers. CDR3 length equals 15 residues. Germline V gives CDR1 KGHSH, CDR2 LQKENI. The chain uses TRBV18 and TRBJ2-7. The TCR was taken from a man aged 18 to 35 in good health. Source material: blood T cells: a sorted CD56 or NKG2C T cell subset, CD4+ or CD8+ T cells, or bulk PBMC T cells (not recorded which). Here the CDR3 reads CASSPGSENGYEQYF.